Given below is one T cell receptor (beta chain) in context. This clone was detected only a few times. It lacks a known antigen. It has no much larger one-base neighbor in the sample; base qualities were not kept. The record originates from a study of cytomegalovirus exposure and HLA in healthy donors (dated by TCRdb to about 2017). Describing the broader study: An earlier analysis of fewer than 750 of the donors reported about 260 Gb of sequence data and around 110 million unique TCR beta sequences obtained from around 190 million T cells. About five DR-DQ haplotypes were treated as single units for association and clustering because of strong linkage in the cohort. The study combined high-throughput TCR immunosequencing, statistical association of individual TCRs with disease status, and machine learning to predict cytomegalovirus infection status. All discovery cohort repertoires had been generated on a single sequencing platform. An early release that covered approximately 600 HLA-typed donors contained 250 to 350 gigabases of sequencing data and about 84 million unique TCR sequences. Donor age, sex, ethnicity and CMV serostatus were collected together with the repertoire data. Rather than drawing on any new phenotypic data, the later analysis identified candidate immune exposures from TCR beta sequences and the way those sequences occurred across donors. The study used immunosequencing to profile the T cell repertoires of approximately 650 subjects and linked those repertoires to cytomegalovirus serostatus. HLA typing included class I and class II loci at four-digit resolution. The number of donors typed differed by locus, with 629-630 for A, B, C, DRB1 and DQB1, over 500 for DQA1, 600 to 610 for DPA1, and some 440 for DPB1. In addition to the first cohort of hundreds of subjects, a separate validation cohort of approximately 130 different subjects was used. An earlier analysis of around 640 of the donors used high-throughput TCR beta sequencing to judge whether each TCR beta V gene segment behaved as functional or pseudogenic. The study aimed to test whether signatures of past pathogen exposure could be identified by cataloging public T cell receptors. Of the approximately 370 genotyped donors, 75% to 85% were placed in the genetic ancestry cluster associated with self-reported Caucasian donors. A later genetic analysis used genome-wide SNP genotypes for about 65% of the 666 donors, treating that subset as a discovery cohort. On average, about 200,000 unique TCR beta nucleotide sequences were sequenced per donor among 350 to 400 genotyped donors of the cohort, with roughly 20% of those sequences being non-productive. In a later analysis, previously published TCR beta repertoires from several hundred donors were re-analyzed and high-resolution HLA genotyping was added so that TCR occurrence patterns could be studied.

The paper's findings and limits, for the study overall: Cytomegalovirus status was reported to be diagnosed by the classifier with high specificity and sensitivity in both the original and validation cohorts. The cohort was sequenced for TCR beta chains only, and without alpha or paired-chain data the features that could be detected were limited. The authors suggested that the approach could potentially be generalized to other disease states and immunological phenotypes. Across donors, most TCR sequences were observed very rarely, whereas some public TCRs were present in many individuals. In vitro tests confirmed that three of the cytomegalovirus-associated TCR beta chains recognize cytomegalovirus antigens. HLA typing was unavailable for some donors at each locus, so association tests used only the typed subset. The earlier analysis of 587 of the donors excluded over 15 rarely observed V segments, including chromosome 9 orphons, because counts were too low. The 87-base-pair reads could not distinguish some IMGT-functional V segments, including TRBV6-2 and TRBV6-3, so those segments were excluded. Broadly in line with IMGT annotations, most TCR beta V segments showed up in productive rearrangements about 90% or about 30% of the time in an earlier analysis of a few hundred of the donors. The study gave a list of about 160 TCR beta chains associated with cytomegalovirus. Linkage disequilibrium might explain the correlated functional status among segregating V segments, but an unknown experimental factor could not be excluded. In a later analysis, most CMV-associated TCR beta chains were found to appear HLA-restricted, with HLA associations seemingly driven largely by CMV exposure. Several of the top co-occurrence clusters appeared to be linked to parvovirus B19, influenza, CMV and Epstein-Barr virus, according to a later analysis. Specific HLA alleles were associated with over 15,000 TCR beta sequences at a false discovery rate of 0.05 in a later analysis. In a later analysis, the rate of TCR association differed among HLA loci, with DRB1 alleles having the most associated TCRs and HLA-C alleles having the fewest. In a later analysis, HLA-associated TCR beta chains were found to be more clonally expanded and to have lower generation probabilities than equally common non-associated chains. For the cohort, immune exposure information was limited to CMV serostatus. The sequencing pipeline was judged likely to have produced a cluster of highly shared sequence variants as a technical artifact. In a later genetic analysis, fewer N-insertions in productive TCRs were reported among donors in an Asian-associated ancestry cluster than the roughly 710-donor mean. Roughly uniform sequencing depth across donors was assumed in presence/absence analyses, although this assumption may not hold. A further reported finding was that TCR beta sequences accurately predicted the HLA-A and HLA-B alleles for most subjects in the first cohort. Strong co-occurrence of HLA alleles, especially DR and DQ, made assigning TCR associations to individual alleles difficult. A later genetic analysis associated a missense DCLRE1C variant with V-gene and J-gene trimming of TCR beta chains, and an independent cohort replicated the association.

Receptor amplification or capture employed the immunoSEQ multiplex PCR assay. For the multiplex PCR, a mixture combining 60 forward primers for TCR Vbeta segments and 13 reverse primers for TCR Jbeta segments was used. The CDR3 region of rearranged TCR beta genes was amplified from genomic DNA with a multiplex PCR assay. The Illumina HiSeq System was used to sequence the amplified TCR beta libraries as 87-base-pair reads. Per the original workflow: In a later analysis, some 80 million unique TCR beta chains were counted across the 690 or so repertoires, and around 10 million of these chains were shared by at least two donors. To remove PCR and sequencing errors, raw reads were error-corrected and collapsed into unique sequences using a nearest-neighbor algorithm that merged closely related sequences. Alignment of CDR3 sequences to IMGT reference sequences was used to assign V, D and J gene segments. For a sequence to be retained, at least a six-nucleotide match to both a V gene segment and a J gene segment was required. Rearrangements were classified as productive when the CDR3 lacked stop codons and remained in frame with V and J, and all other rearrangements were classified as non-productive. Following IMGT convention, CDR3 was defined as the stretch from the second conserved V-encoded cysteine up to the conserved J-encoded phenylalanine. Sequences without an unambiguous match to a single V gene segment were excluded from the earlier analysis of a few hundred of the donors. An earlier analysis of just under 600 of the donors called V segments functional above 56.7% productive rearrangements and segregating when the between-donor standard deviation exceeded 5%. A statistical classification framework was built to diagnose cytomegalovirus status from the catalog of TCR beta chain sequences. In a later analysis, V and J genes were assigned by comparing TCR nucleotide sequences against IMGT/GENE-DB human TR gene sequences. Using the TCRdist pipeline, a later analysis assigned CDR3 sequences along with most-parsimonious VDJ recombination scenarios. In a later analysis, every TCR beta chain was defined by the combination of its CDR3 amino acid sequence and its V-gene family, and reads without a unique V-gene family were dropped. As a way to deal with suspected cross-contamination and a sequencing artifact, a later analysis dropped 450 to 700 nucleotide sequences that were highly shared and had low generation probability. In a later analysis, a clonal expansion index for each public chain was calculated from normalized within-repertoire ranks of inferred template counts. A later analysis computed generation probabilities with a VDJ recombination model fitted to out-of-frame rearrangements, and checked the results against IGoR. In a later analysis, TCR-TCR, TCR-HLA and TCR-CMV co-occurrence was scored with hypergeometric tests, and a repertoire-size bias correction was applied to TCR pairs. False discovery rates were estimated in a later analysis by permuting HLA or CMV assignments 20 times. In a later analysis, co-occurring TCRs were grouped using DBSCAN, and TCRdist sequence similarity was added for clustering within HLA-allele-positive subsets. Repertoires with fewer than 30,000 or more than 120,000 public chains, plus five repertoires with anomalous nucleotide sharing, were excluded from co-occurrence clustering. Here the immuneACCESS table is served through TCRdb, limited to in-frame sequences with V and J called. Missing clones are a known gap in these copies; in checked studies unresolved V genes cover under half, and the rest lacks a known reason. Clonal size and the V and J genes are those of that table, whereas D and trimming came from the DNA. This sample has 100,000 to 150,000 clones in its table, and about 85% of those were observed once. Of the sample, roughly 4% falls within the top ten clones.

CDR1 is given as SNHLY and CDR2 as FYNNEI, both from the germline V gene. The CDR3 contains 11 residues, cysteine and phenylalanine counted. This entry keeps only the CDR3 DNA: 33 bases, framed from base 1. Cut back by 3 bases and 7 bases, the V and J ends lie 7 bases apart. The cohort consisted of 650 to 850 healthy bone marrow donors. At the time of sampling, all cohort members were nominally healthy, though unrecorded immune exposures were likely present. The donor was CMV seropositive and belonged to the group of 250 to 300 seropositive cohort members. A peripheral blood sample was collected from each donor, and TCR beta sequencing was performed on peripheral blood mononuclear cells. Genomic DNA extraction from the blood cell samples was performed with the Qiagen DNeasy Blood Extraction Kit.

The source material was PBMCs. This sequence was found in a man aged 18 to 35 in good health and CMV-seropositive. The V and J segments used are TRBV2 and TRBJ2-7; the D gene remains uncertain. In nucleotides, the sequence is TGTGCCAGCAGTGACCTGCGGGAGCAGTACTTC. Its protein is CASSDLREQYF.